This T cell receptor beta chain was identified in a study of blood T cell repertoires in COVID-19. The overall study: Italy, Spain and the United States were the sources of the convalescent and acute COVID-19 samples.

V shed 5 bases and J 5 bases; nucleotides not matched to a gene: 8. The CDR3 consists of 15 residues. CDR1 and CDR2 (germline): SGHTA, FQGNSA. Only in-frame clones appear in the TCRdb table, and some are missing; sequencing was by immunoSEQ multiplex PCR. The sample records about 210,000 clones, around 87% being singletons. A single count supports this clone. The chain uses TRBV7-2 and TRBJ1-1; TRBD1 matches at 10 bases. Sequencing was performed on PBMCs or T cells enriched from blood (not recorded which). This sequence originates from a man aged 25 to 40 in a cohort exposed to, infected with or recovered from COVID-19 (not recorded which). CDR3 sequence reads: CASSLQTGGSTEAFF. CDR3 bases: TGTGCCAGCAGCCTCCAGACAGGGGGCTCAACTGAAGCTTTCTTT.